This TCR beta chain was obtained from a study of molecular identifiers for immune sequencing clone quantification. Study overall: Replicate experiments took RNA from about 20,000 or 100,000 naive CD8 cells, divided it five ways and sequenced four.

This clonotype was counted many times. The use of previously described methods and listed TCR primers produced the bulk TCR libraries. Via MiXCR, TCRdb re-called the PCR reads, giving one row per CDR3 protein. Of about 640,000 distinct CDR3 sequences in the sample, 15% to 20% were seen once. The source of this sequence is a human donor in good health. Some libraries in this study had Jurkat cell RNA spiked in. Sequenced sample: naive CD8+ T cells from blood, with Jurkat cell RNA spiked in. Subset in this sample: FACS-sorted CD8+CD4-CCR7+CD45RA+ naive T cells.

CDR3 DNA sequence: TGCGCCAGCAGCCAAGATAAGACCGTGAATACGCAGTATTTT. The encoded protein is CASSQDKTVNTQYF. V is TRBV4-3 and J is TRBJ2-3; no firm D call. CDR3 length: 14 amino acids. Germline values: CDR1 LGHNA, CDR2 YSLEER. V shed 0 bases and J shed 7 bases, with 11 bases lying between them.